The clone carrying this TCR beta chain was seen many times. This specimen belongs to a study of Graves' ophthalmopathy and Graves' hyperthyroidism. The TCR beta CDR3 regions underwent amplification from RNA transcripts. Amplification began with first-round RT-PCR using HTBI primers, then second-round multiplex PCR was performed. TCRdb processed the multiplex PCR reads anew with MiXCR; each CDR3 protein has one entry. The sample has around 1.1 million distinct CDR3 sequences, about 40% seen once; the top ten hold roughly 10%. CDR3 length: 16 residues. Trimming removed 4 bases at V and 3 bases at J, with 15 bases between. The germline V gene encodes CDR1 SGHVS and CDR2 FNYEAQ.

Specimen: peripheral blood or thyroid tissue (not recorded which). This receptor was obtained from an adult man with Graves' hyperthyroidism. V and J are TRBV7-6 and TRBJ2-2, with D perhaps matching TRBD2 (6 bases). CDR3 loop: CASSSVLGEDTGELFF. The CDR3 region has the DNA TGTGCCAGCAGCTCAGTTCTTGGGGAGGACACCGGGGAGCTGTTTTTT.